The rows below give T cell receptor beta chains drawn from one sample of a study of cytomegalovirus exposure and HLA in healthy donors. Data came from immunoSEQ multiplex PCR; TCRdb stores just in-frame clones and leaves some out. The sample contains about 82,000 clones, around 76% of which appear only once. The sample consisted of PBMCs. These TCRs come from a male donor in good health and CMV-seropositive. CDR3s include the opening cysteine and the closing phenylalanine or tryptophan. The D gene is left open where the match is weak. Size is stated for part of the rows, as once, few or many counts, or as a class when the clone is expanded.

abundance,v_gene,j_gene,d_gene,CDR3aa,CDR3nt
few,TRBV10-1,TRBJ2-2,-,CASSESGGVTGELFF,TGCGCCAGCAGTGAGTCGGGGGGAGTGACCGGGGAGCTGTTTTTT
-,TRBV5-4,TRBJ2-7,-,CASSYEWGDEQYF,TGTGCCAGCAGCTACGAATGGGGGGACGAGCAGTACTTC
-,TRBV7-9,TRBJ2-7,-,CASSLGQGIMGEQYF,TGTGCCAGCAGCTTAGGGCAGGGCATTATGGGCGAGCAGTACTTC
-,TRBV7-9,TRBJ2-3,-,CASSLSTDTQYF,TGTGCCAGCAGCCTTAGCACAGATACGCAGTATTTT
-,TRBV19,TRBJ1-5,TRBD1,CASSLAVGQGGSNQPQHF,TGTGCCAGTAGTCTAGCTGTCGGGCAGGGGGGAAGCAATCAGCCCCAGCATTTT
-,TRBV4-3,TRBJ2-3,-,CASSFTATDTQYF,TGCGCCAGCAGTTTTACAGCTACAGATACGCAGTATTTT
-,TRBV7-9,TRBJ2-7,-,CASSSQGSYEQYF,TGTGCCAGCAGCTCACAGGGTTCCTACGAGCAGTACTTC
once,TRBV5-1,TRBJ2-7,-,CASSLGGRRSYEQYF,TGCGCCAGCAGCTTGGGCGGGCGGCGGTCCTACGAGCAGTACTTC
-,TRBV5-6,TRBJ1-1,TRBD1,CASSLVGQGSEAFF,TGTGCCAGCAGCTTGGTGGGACAGGGTTCTGAAGCTTTCTTT
-,TRBV15,TRBJ1-2,-,CATSRDQTGGYTF,TGTGCCACCAGCAGAGATCAGACGGGGGGCTACACCTTC
once,TRBV30,TRBJ1-5,-,CAWRGAGNQPQHF,TGTGCCTGGAGGGGGGCAGGGAATCAGCCCCAGCATTTT
-,TRBV5-1,TRBJ2-5,-,CASSKEGANQETQYF,TGCGCCAGCAGCAAGGAGGGGGCCAACCAAGAGACCCAGTACTTC
once,TRBV5-1,TRBJ1-2,-,CASSLGRLQGNGGYTF,TGCGCCAGCAGCTTGGGGCGGCTTCAGGGAAACGGGGGCTACACCTTC
-,TRBV6-1,TRBJ2-7,-,CASSGGGSGHEQYF,TGTGCCAGCAGTGGGGGTGGGTCAGGGCACGAGCAGTACTTC
few,TRBV4-3,TRBJ1-6,-,CASSQDRRGSFFHF,TGCGCCAGCAGCCAAGACCGTCGCGGATCGTTTTTCCACTTT
-,TRBV2,TRBJ2-2,-,CASSEQGYGTGELFF,TGTGCCAGCAGTGAACAGGGATACGGCACCGGGGAGCTGTTTTTT
-,TRBV16,TRBJ1-6,TRBD1,CASSYSGDSFIFDSPLHF,TGTGCCAGCAGCTACAGTGGGGACAGTTTCATATTCGATTCACCCCTCCACTTT
-,TRBV5-1,TRBJ2-1,TRBD2,CASSPPGLASDEQFF,TGCGCCAGCAGCCCGCCGGGACTAGCGTCTGATGAGCAGTTCTTC
-,TRBV7-2,TRBJ2-4,-,CASSPGERVAKNIQYF,TGTGCCAGCAGCCCCGGGGAGCGGGTAGCCAAAAACATTCAGTACTTC
-,TRBV5-1,TRBJ2-3,TRBD2,CASSSPGTSGRADTQYF,TGCGCCAGCAGCTCCCCCGGGACTAGCGGGAGGGCAGATACGCAGTATTTT
-,TRBV7-9,TRBJ2-7,TRBD1,CASSPRPQGEDYEQYF,TGTGCCAGCAGCCCCAGACCCCAGGGGGAAGATTACGAGCAGTACTTC
-,TRBV6-5,TRBJ2-7,TRBD2,CASSYSRGLEYEQYF,TGTGCCAGCAGTTACAGCCGTGGACTAGAGTACGAGCAGTACTTC
-,TRBV9,TRBJ1-1,-,CASRETGDTEAFF,TGTGCCAGCAGGGAGACGGGGGACACTGAAGCTTTCTTT
few,TRBV6-5,TRBJ1-1,-,CASSYQDSNTEAFF,TGTGCCAGCAGTTACCAGGACAGTAACACTGAAGCTTTCTTT
-,TRBV6-6,TRBJ1-5,-,CASSWARAYPFPQHF,TGTGCCAGCAGTTGGGCCAGGGCCTACCCCTTCCCCCAGCATTTT
-,TRBV4-1,TRBJ1-4,TRBD1,CASRPGGLRNEKLFF,TGCGCCAGCAGACCAGGGGGCCTCCGTAATGAAAAACTGTTTTTT
-,TRBV14,TRBJ1-1,-,CASSQDDPGGITEAFF,TGTGCCAGCAGCCAAGATGACCCCGGGGGGATCACTGAAGCTTTCTTT
few,TRBV5-1,TRBJ1-1,TRBD1,CASSPGQGNTEAFF,TGCGCCAGCAGCCCCGGACAGGGAAACACTGAAGCTTTCTTT
-,TRBV5-1,TRBJ2-5,TRBD1,CASSAGQGKTQYF,TGCGCCAGCAGCGCGGGACAGGGTAAGACCCAGTACTTC
-,TRBV7-2,TRBJ2-1,TRBD2,CASRFTSGGAREQFF,TGTGCCAGCAGATTTACTAGCGGGGGGGCCAGGGAGCAGTTCTTC
-,TRBV7-9,TRBJ2-2,-,CASSFRLTGELFF,TGTGCCAGCAGCTTCAGGCTCACCGGGGAGCTGTTTTTT
-,TRBV28,TRBJ1-2,TRBD1,CASTRQGAYGYTF,TGTGCCAGCACCCGACAGGGCGCCTATGGCTACACCTTC
few,TRBV7-7,TRBJ2-2,-,CASSFDSGRNTGELFF,TGTGCCAGCAGCTTTGATTCGGGGAGGAACACCGGGGAGCTGTTTTTT
-,TRBV30,TRBJ2-4,TRBD1,CAWEPGQNIQYF,TGTGCCTGGGAACCGGGACAGAACATTCAGTACTTC
-,TRBV7-9,TRBJ2-7,-,CASSPEMFYEQYF,TGTGCCAGCAGTCCAGAAATGTTCTACGAGCAGTACTTC
-,TRBV7-3,TRBJ1-1,TRBD1,CASSTGDTEAFF,TGTGCCAGCAGCACAGGGGACACTGAAGCTTTCTTT
-,TRBV28,TRBJ1-1,-,CAARRQHNTEAFF,TGTGCGGCTCGAAGACAGCATAACACTGAAGCTTTCTTT
once,TRBV7-2,TRBJ2-7,TRBD1,CASSQGVTIYEQYF,TGTGCCAGCTCCCAGGGGGTCACCATCTACGAGCAGTACTTC
-,TRBV6-4,TRBJ1-2,-,CASSAGYGYTF,TGTGCCAGCAGTGCCGGTTATGGCTACACCTTC
-,TRBV29-1,TRBJ2-2,TRBD1,CSVEVRDRGVTGELFF,TGCAGCGTTGAAGTCCGGGACAGGGGGGTAACCGGGGAGCTGTTTTTT
-,TRBV7-9,TRBJ2-6,TRBD1,CASSLVQGASSGANVLTF,TGTGCCAGCAGCTTAGTCCAGGGGGCGTCGTCTGGGGCCAACGTCCTGACTTTC
-,TRBV7-9,TRBJ2-2,TRBD2,CASSLAGGTGELFF,TGTGCCAGCAGCTTAGCGGGGGGGACCGGGGAGCTGTTTTTT
-,TRBV10-1,TRBJ1-5,TRBD1,CASSEWGDRGLNGIKPQHF,TGCGCCAGCAGTGAGTGGGGGGACAGGGGACTAAACGGGATCAAGCCCCAGCATTTT
-,TRBV11-1,TRBJ2-5,TRBD2,CASSRSGTSQETQYF,TGTGCCAGCAGCCGCTCGGGGACTAGTCAGGAGACCCAGTACTTC
-,TRBV5-4,TRBJ2-1,TRBD2,CASSLAGGYDEQFF,TGTGCCAGCAGCTTAGCGGGAGGGTATGATGAGCAGTTCTTC
-,TRBV7-2,TRBJ1-5,-,CASSLISDQPQHF,TGTGCCAGCAGCTTGATCTCGGATCAGCCCCAGCATTTT
-,TRBV28,TRBJ2-5,-,CASSFFLLGSGETQYF,TGTGCCAGCAGTTTCTTTTTATTGGGGAGCGGGGAGACCCAGTACTTC
few,TRBV19,TRBJ1-5,TRBD1,CASSIRQGGNQPQHF,TGTGCCAGTAGTATCCGACAGGGTGGGAATCAGCCCCAGCATTTT
-,TRBV5-4,TRBJ2-7,-,CASWSGRPEQYF,TGTGCCAGCTGGTCAGGAAGGCCCGAGCAGTACTTC
-,TRBV11-2,TRBJ1-3,-,CASSSGLGNTIYF,TGTGCCAGCAGCTCAGGGTTGGGAAACACCATATATTTT
-,TRBV15,TRBJ1-4,TRBD1,CATSIGSGQFNEKLFF,TGTGCCACCAGCATTGGTTCGGGACAGTTTAATGAAAAACTGTTTTTT
-,TRBV5-5,TRBJ1-4,-,CASSWAGTTNEKLFF,TGTGCCAGCAGCTGGGCAGGGACAACTAATGAAAAACTGTTTTTT
-,TRBV7-3,TRBJ1-5,-,CASSPTGVVYQPQHF,TGTGCCAGCAGCCCGACGGGGGTGGTATATCAGCCCCAGCATTTT
few,TRBV2,TRBJ1-6,-,CASSEWTVRNSPLHF,TGTGCCAGCAGTGAATGGACAGTCAGAAATTCACCCCTCCACTTT
-,TRBV5-6,TRBJ1-2,TRBD1,CASSLADRDLYYGYTF,TGTGCCAGCAGCTTGGCGGACAGGGATCTCTACTATGGCTACACCTTC
-,TRBV6-1,TRBJ1-3,-,CASSERGSGNTIYF,TGTGCCAGCAGTGAAAGGGGCTCTGGAAACACCATATATTTT
-,TRBV7-3,TRBJ2-5,-,CASTPRETQYF,TGTGCCAGCACCCCACGGGAGACCCAGTACTTC
-,TRBV27,TRBJ2-7,TRBD2,CASSARGLAGLYEQYF,TGTGCCAGCAGTGCCCGGGGTCTAGCGGGGTTGTACGAGCAGTACTTC
-,TRBV25-1,TRBJ2-7,TRBD1,CASRGQGSYEQYF,TGTGCCAGCAGGGGACAGGGGTCCTACGAGCAGTACTTC